The 23 T cell receptor beta chains below all came from one sample that was sequenced in a study of blood T cell repertoires in COVID-19 (dated by TCRdb to the early 2020s). Libraries were constructed by the immunoSEQ multiplex PCR assay. The source is immuneACCESS, and TCRdb retained only in-frame sequences with V and J called. Part of the clones is not carried over; for the studies checked, unresolved V genes explain less than half of this, and the remainder is unexplained. Present in this sample are 110,000 to 150,000 clones, 80% to 90% of which were seen just once. Roughly 12% of the sample is in the top ten clones. The sequenced material came from PBMCs or T cells enriched from blood (not recorded which). The receptor set was obtained from a man in his fifties or sixties who had recovered from COVID-19.

The chain carries TRBV30 and TRBJ2-5, with D tentatively TRBD2 (5 bases). V lost 5 bases and J 5 bases, leaving 9 bases between the germline ends. The CDR3 contains 11 residues. From germline, CDR1 is GTSNPN and CDR2 SVGIG (reference sequence). CDR3 amino acids: CAWAGEETQYF. DNA for the CDR3: TGTGCCTGGGCGGGTGAGGAGACCCAGTACTTC.

The gene calls are TRBV30 and TRBJ1-2; D perhaps matches TRBD1 (5 bases). V shed 2 bases and J shed 4 bases, with 17 bases lying between them. The CDR3 covers 15 residues. Per germline, CDR1 GTSNPN and CDR2 SVGIG (reference sequence). Written as DNA, the CDR3 is TGTGCCTGGAGTTCCCGACAGTCACTCACCTATGGCTACACCTTC. This translates into CAWSSRQSLTYGYTF. Full variable domain (outside the CDR3, taken from reference TRBV30 and TRBJ1-2): SQTIHQWPATLVQPVGSPLSLECTVEGTSNPNLYWYRQAAGRGLQLLFYSVGIGQISSEVPQNLSASRPQDRQFILSSKKLLLSDSGFYLCAWSSRQSLTYGYTFGSGTRLTVV.

Only a few counts were recorded for this clone. V and J are TRBV5-1 and TRBJ1-1; TRBD1 matches at 9 bases. The J segment lost 4 bases and the V segment lost 1 base, leaving 2 bases of the junction unmatched. Looked up from germline, CDR1 is SGHRS and CDR2 is YFSETQ. CDR3 length: 14 amino acids. The CDR3 sequence is CASSLQDRGTEAFF. In DNA, the CDR3 is TGCGCCAGCAGCTTGCAGGACAGGGGCACTGAAGCTTTCTTT. Full variable domain (rest looked up from reference TRBV5-1 and TRBJ1-1): KAGVTQTPRYLIKTRGQQVTLSCSPISGHRSVSWYQQTPGQGLQFLFEYFSETQRNKGNFPGRFSGRQFSNSRSEMNVSTLELGDSALYLCASSLQDRGTEAFFGQGTRLTVV.

The rearrangement links TRBV7-6 to TRBJ2-3; the D gene is possibly TRBD1 (5 bases). The germline CDR1 and CDR2 sequences are SGHVS and FNYEAQ. The CDR3 is 15 amino acids. V was shortened by 5 bases and J by 0 bases, with 12 bases between the two germline ends. The CDR3 DNA reads as TGTGCCAGCAGCCTTCGACAGACTAGCACAGATACGCAGTATTTT. It is translated as CASSLRQTSTDTQYF.

The CDR3, as DNA: TGTGCCACGAAGACTAGCGGGGTCGCGAACACCGGGGAGCTGTTTTTT. Translating gives CATKTSGVANTGELFF. The chain carries TRBV10-3 and TRBJ2-2; 11 positions agree with TRBD2. J was trimmed by 0 bases and V by 10 bases; bases with no gene match: 7. Per germline, CDR1 ENHRY and CDR2 SYGVKD. The CDR3 spans 16 residues.

V and J are TRBV4-1 and TRBJ1-2; no reliable D call. The V and J ends lost 0 bases and 4 bases respectively, with 6 bases between them. Germline V gene data show CDR1 as MGHRA and CDR2 as YSYEKL. The CDR3 length is 13 residues. DNA for the CDR3: TGCGCCAGCAGCCAAGACGGGGTCTATGGCTACACCTTC. Its translation is CASSQDGVYGYTF.

V is TRBV5-1 and J is TRBJ1-6; D is unclear. There are 14 residues in the CDR3. V was cut by 4 bases and J by 9 bases, with 14 bases left in between. Germline V gene sequence: CDR1 SGHRS, CDR2 YFSETQ. CDR3 region: CASSRSREPSPLHF. The CDR3 DNA sequence: TGCGCCAGCAGCCGATCGAGGGAACCTTCACCCCTCCACTTT.

The J gene is TRBJ2-1, the V gene TRBV10-2; 13 positions match TRBD2. Looked up from germline, CDR1 is WSHSY and CDR2 is SAAADI. The CDR3 consists of 17 residues. V lost 10 bases to trimming and J lost 0 bases; unmatched junction nucleotides: 9. The CDR3 protein is CAIPRTSGGSSYNEQFF. For the CDR3, the DNA is TGCGCCATACCTCGGACTAGCGGGGGAAGCTCCTACAATGAGCAGTTCTTC.

V is TRBV15 and J is TRBJ2-7; tentative D call: TRBD1 (5 bases). Between the trimmed V and J ends, which lost 1 base and 0 bases, there was a span of 7 bases. This CDR3 is built from 14 residues. In germline, CDR1 is LNHNV, CDR2 YYDKDF (reference sequence). The CDR3 loop reads CATSRGGSSYEQYF. DNA for the CDR3: TGTGCCACCAGCAGAGGGGGCAGCTCCTACGAGCAGTACTTC.

This rearrangement joins TRBV28 to TRBJ1-1; TRBD1 is a possible D gene (5 bases). This CDR3 has 14 amino acids. V lost 8 bases, J lost 3 bases, and 16 bases lay in between. Looked up from germline, CDR1 is MDHEN and CDR2 is SYDVKM. CDR3 DNA: TGTGCCAGCCGTCAACCGTGGGGGGACACTGAAGCTTTCTTT. It translates to CASRQPWGDTEAFF.

V usage is TRBV4-1 and J usage is TRBJ1-2; D not certain. CDR1 is MGHRA, CDR2 YSYEKL, per germline. Trimming left V 4 bases short and J 2 bases short, with 11 bases between. CDR3 size: 14 residues. In nucleotides, the CDR3 is TGCGCCAGCAGCCCCCCCGCAACAAACTATGGCTACACCTTC. Translating gives CASSPPATNYGYTF.

This rearrangement joins TRBV6-5 to TRBJ2-7; D remains ambiguous. Trimming cost V 7 bases and J 2 bases, with 18 bases left between them. Germline V gene sequence: CDR1 MNHEY, CDR2 SVGAGI. This CDR3 is 15 amino acids long. DNA for the CDR3: TGTGCCAGCATTTCAGCGCGAGCAACTACCTACGAGCAGTACTTC. Translating it yields CASISARATTYEQYF.

The chain is built from TRBV7-2 and TRBJ2-4; 7 nucleotides match TRBD2. Germline assignment: CDR1 SGHTA and CDR2 FQGNSA. V lost 2 bases, J lost 2 bases, and 9 bases stayed unmatched. This CDR3 is built from 17 residues. The CDR3 region has the DNA TGTGCCAGCAGCTTATATCGCGGGAGTGGTTCCAAAAACATTCAGTACTTC. This codes for CASSLYRGSGSKNIQYF.

CDR3 DNA: TGCGCCAGCAGTGAGCCTAGAATTTTGGTGCGTAATGAGCAGTTCTTC. Translated, it gives CASSEPRILVRNEQFF. The rearrangement uses TRBV10-2 and TRBJ2-1; D not resolved. The CDR3 length is 16 residues. Germline V gene lookup returns CDR1 WSHSY and CDR2 SAAADI. Trimming took off 2 bases at V and 7 bases at J, with 18 bases between the two ends.

The chain recombines TRBV2 with TRBJ2-7; 10 positions agree with TRBD1. The CDR3 runs to 15 residues. The V and J ends lost 11 bases and 0 bases, in that order; junction bases with no gene match: 10. In germline, CDR1 is SNHLY, CDR2 FYNNEI. Here the CDR3 reads CARQAGTGASYEQYF. Here the CDR3 DNA reads TGTGCCCGGCAGGCGGGGACAGGGGCCTCCTACGAGCAGTACTTC.

This chain connects TRBV4-2 to TRBJ2-1; 10 bases agree with TRBD2. In germline, CDR1 is LGHNA, CDR2 YNFKEQ. This CDR3 region has 17 residues. The ends lost 4 bases at V and 6 bases at J; junction bases unmatched: 12. CDR3 region: CASSLTGTSAASNEQFF. The CDR3 DNA reads TGTGCCAGCAGCCTAACCGGGACTAGCGCCGCCAGCAATGAGCAGTTCTTC.

The rearrangement uses TRBV5-1 and TRBJ2-7, with D possibly matching TRBD1 (6 bases). Germline V lookup: CDR1 SGHRS, CDR2 YFSETQ. V was pared by 1 base and J by 2 bases, with 7 bases between. The CDR3 has 13 residues. This CDR3 reads CASSLRTAYEQYF. In DNA, the CDR3 is TGCGCCAGCAGCTTGAGGACAGCCTACGAGCAGTACTTC.

This clone came up a few times. The V call is TRBV19, the J call TRBJ2-2, with TRBD1 as a possible D gene (5 bases). CDR3 length: 14 amino acids. Trimming stripped 2 bases from V and 5 bases from J, with 9 bases between. Germline V gene data show CDR1 as LNHDA and CDR2 as SQIVND (reference sequence). The CDR3 nucleotides are TGTGCCAGTAGTATACAGGACATGACCGGGGAGCTGTTTTTT. Translation: CASSIQDMTGELFF.

Here the CDR3 DNA reads TGTGCCAGCAGCCGATGGAGGGCTTCCTACGAGCAGTACTTC. Translated, it gives CASSRWRASYEQYF. V and J are TRBV5-6 and TRBJ2-7; a weak D match, TRBD2 (6 bases). The V and J ends lost 4 bases and 1 base respectively, with 12 bases between them. Germline V gene sequence: CDR1 SGHDT, CDR2 YYEEEE. The CDR3 has 14 amino acids.

The CDR3 loop reads CASSRDRGGGQPQHF. The CDR3, as DNA: TGTGCCAGCAGTCGGGACAGGGGAGGGGGTCAGCCCCAGCATTTT. The J gene is TRBJ1-5, the V gene TRBV28; 10 nucleotides match TRBD1. J gave up 6 bases and V 5 bases, and 7 bases lay outside the gene matches. This CDR3 is built from 15 residues. CDR1 is MDHEN, CDR2 SYDVKM, per germline. The full variable domain, rest sourced from reference TRBV28 and TRBJ1-5, is DVKVTQSSRYLVKRTGEKVFLECVQDMDHENMFWYRQDPGLGLRLIYFSYDVKMKEKGDIPEGYSVSREKKERFSLILESASTNQTSMYLCASSRDRGGGQPQHFGDGTRLSIL.

The chain couples TRBV15 to TRBJ1-5; 8 bases agree with TRBD1. Germline V gene data show CDR1 as LNHNV and CDR2 as YYDKDF (reference sequence). This CDR3 contains 14 residues. After removal of 6 bases from V and 5 bases from J, the junction contained 6 bases not matched to a gene. The CDR3, as DNA: TGTGCCACCAGAGCAGGGGGCGAGGATCAGCCCCAGCATTTT. As protein: CATRAGGEDQPQHF.

The chain recombines TRBV3-1 (or the pseudogene TRBV3-2) with TRBJ1-2; 7 bases are shared with TRBD1. V lost 5 bases to trimming and J lost 2 bases; unmatched junction nucleotides: 5. The CDR3 loop spans 14 amino acids. Germline V gene sequence: CDR1 LGHDT, CDR2 YNNKEL (reference sequence). In nucleotides, the CDR3 is TGTGCCAGCAGCGGGACAGCGCCCAACTATGGCTACACCTTC. The encoded protein is CASSGTAPNYGYTF.

The chain recombines TRBV18 with TRBJ1-5; 8 bases agree with TRBD1. From germline, CDR1 is KGHSH and CDR2 LQKENI. The CDR3 spans 13 residues. The V segment lost 3 bases and the J segment 7 bases; nucleotides outside the gene matches: 2. This CDR3 is CASSPTGDQPQHF. CDR3 nucleotides: TGTGCCAGCTCACCGACAGGGGACCAGCCCCAGCATTTT.